Listed below are T cell receptor beta chains from one sample, sequenced in a study of identical twins. TCRdb independently ran MiXCR on the 5' RACE reads; one entry per CDR3 protein. This sample has 200,000 to 250,000 distinct CDR3 sequences; around 7% occur once, and the top ten carry 3% to 4.5%. These data are also associated with another study on yellow fever vaccine responses in identical twins.

The sequenced sample consisted of memory (CD45RO+) T cells sorted from blood. The receptors were sampled from a woman aged 18 to 35 in good health. The CDR3 runs from the conserved cysteine through the conserved F or W. Each record gives: clone size, V gene, D gene, J gene, CDR3 DNA, CDR3 protein. D genes are given only for firm matches. Expanded clones are given a class, and other clones once, few, many or no size at all.

many	TRBV3-1	-	TRBJ2-5	TGTGCCAGCAGCCAAGATTTGTACCAACAAGAGACCCAGTACTTC	CASSQDLYQQETQYF
few	TRBV6-5	-	TRBJ1-1	TGTGCCAGCAGTTACTCTCGTAGGAACACTGAAGCTTTCTTT	CASSYSRRNTEAFF
many	TRBV12-3/TRBV12-4	-	TRBJ2-2	TGTGCCAGCAGTTCGTACCCCAGGGGAATTGAGTATAACACCGGGGAGCTGTTTTTT	CASSSYPRGIEYNTGELFF
-	TRBV7-9	-	TRBJ1-1	TGTGCCAGCAGCCCTGACGGGAACACTGAAGCTTTCTTT	CASSPDGNTEAFF
few	TRBV3-1	-	TRBJ2-6	TGTGCCAGCAGCCAGCCCGGGGCCAACGTCCTGACTTTC	CASSQPGANVLTF
-	TRBV7-8	-	TRBJ2-1	TGTGCCAGCAGCTTGCAGGGGCCCGGTAAGCAGTTCTTC	CASSLQGPGKQFF
many	TRBV29-1	-	TRBJ2-4	TGCAGCGTTGAATGGGGGGCCAAAAACATTCAGTACTTC	CSVEWGAKNIQYF
few	TRBV28	-	TRBJ2-1	TGTGCCAGCAGTTTATCTAGCGCTCGGGATGAGCAGTTCTTC	CASSLSSARDEQFF
few	TRBV6-1	TRBD1	TRBJ2-1	TGTGCCGGACGGGACAGCTACAATGAGCAGTTCTTC	CAGRDSYNEQFF
-	TRBV4-1	-	TRBJ1-5	TGCGCCAGCAGCCGCCTTCACATCGGGAATCAGCCCCAGCATTTT	CASSRLHIGNQPQHF
-	TRBV29-1	TRBD1	TRBJ1-2	TGCAGCGTCGGACAGGGTCTTAACTATGGCTACACCTTC	CSVGQGLNYGYTF
-	TRBV20-1	-	TRBJ2-7	TGCTCCGTACTGGTGCTCGAGCAGTACTTC	CSVLVLEQYF
many	TRBV12-3/TRBV12-4	-	TRBJ2-1	TGTGCCAGCAGCCTCAATCGGGCAGGGAGATACAATGAGCAGTTCTTC	CASSLNRAGRYNEQFF
-	TRBV6-5	-	TRBJ1-3	TGTGCCAGCAGTTTAAAACAGCCCTCTGGAAACACCATATATTTT	CASSLKQPSGNTIYF
-	TRBV2	-	TRBJ2-7	TGTGCCAGCAGTGAATCCCCAGACAGCCACTACGAGCAGTACTTC	CASSESPDSHYEQYF
few	TRBV6-1	-	TRBJ2-1	TGTGCCAGCAGAAAGGACAGTTCCTACAATGAGCAGTTCTTC	CASRKDSSYNEQFF
many	TRBV7-9	TRBD2	TRBJ2-2	TGTGCCAGCAGCCATAGCGGGGGGAGCACCGGGGAGCTGTTTTTT	CASSHSGGSTGELFF
-	TRBV20-1	-	TRBJ2-7	TGCAGTGCCTCCGAGGGGACAAACCTCTACGAGCAGTACTTC	CSASEGTNLYEQYF
few	TRBV27	-	TRBJ2-1	TGTGCCAGCAGTTCCCTCGCGGGCCTCGCCTACAATGAGCAGTTCTTC	CASSSLAGLAYNEQFF
few	TRBV24-1	TRBD2	TRBJ2-5	TGTGCCACCAGTGATCCCACTAGCGGGAACACCCAAGAGACCCAGTACTTC	CATSDPTSGNTQETQYF
many	TRBV6-5	-	TRBJ2-2	TGTGCCAGCAGTTACTCCCAGCAGCAGGCAGCCGGGGAGCTGTTTTTT	CASSYSQQQAAGELFF
many	TRBV24-1	TRBD2	TRBJ2-1	TGTGCCACCAGTGACTCTTCTAGCGGGGTCATAGATGAGCAGTTCTTC	CATSDSSSGVIDEQFF
many	TRBV27	-	TRBJ1-6	TGTGCCAGCAGTTTAAGTTTGGGACAAGCTAATTCACCCCTCCACTTT	CASSLSLGQANSPLHF
few	TRBV28	TRBD1	TRBJ1-5	TGTGCCAGCAGTTTAGGGCTGTGGACAGGCCGGGGTCAGCCCCAGCATTTT	CASSLGLWTGRGQPQHF
many	TRBV3-1	-	TRBJ2-1	TGTGCCAGCAGCCAAGTTGGGAATGAGCAGTTCTTC	CASSQVGNEQFF
-	TRBV7-6	TRBD2	TRBJ2-2	TGTGCCAGCAGCCCCCAAACCTCTAGCGGGGGGGTCACCGGGGAGCTGTTTTTT	CASSPQTSSGGVTGELFF
many	TRBV6-2/TRBV6-3	-	TRBJ2-1	TGTGCCAGCAGTTACGTCGCGGAGCAGTTCTTC	CASSYVAEQFF
few	TRBV10-3	TRBD1	TRBJ1-1	TGTGCCATCAGGGGACAGGAGAACACTGAAGCTTTCTTT	CAIRGQENTEAFF
few	TRBV20-1	-	TRBJ2-2	TGCAGTGCTCACAGGGCATCAACGAACACCGGGGAGCTGTTTTTT	CSAHRASTNTGELFF
many	TRBV12-3/TRBV12-4	TRBD1	TRBJ1-1	TGTGCCAGCAGTTTAAGGACAGGGGCTGGGGGAGCTTTCTTT	CASSLRTGAGGAFF
-	TRBV3-1	TRBD1	TRBJ2-7	TGTGCCAGCAGCCAAACGACAGGGCCCTACGAGCAGTACTTC	CASSQTTGPYEQYF
few	TRBV11-3	TRBD2	TRBJ2-1	TGTGCCAGCAGCCCGGGACTAGCGGGGACATCCTACAATGAGCAGTTCTTC	CASSPGLAGTSYNEQFF
many	TRBV11-3	-	TRBJ2-5	TGTGCCAGCAGCTTACTAGGGGAGACCCAGTACTTC	CASSLLGETQYF
-	TRBV20-1	TRBD1	TRBJ1-4	TGCAGTGCCATCGGGACAGCAAATGAAAAACTGTTTTTT	CSAIGTANEKLFF
-	TRBV20-1	TRBD2	TRBJ2-3	TGCAGTGCTAGAGATCTGGGCGGGAGCTCAGATACGCAGTATTTT	CSARDLGGSSDTQYF
-	TRBV13	TRBD2	TRBJ2-1	TGTGCCAGCAGCCCCACGAATACGGGAGGGGAGCAGTTCTTC	CASSPTNTGGEQFF
few	TRBV10-3	-	TRBJ1-1	TGTGCCATCAGCGTAGACAGGAACACTGAAGCTTTCTTT	CAISVDRNTEAFF
-	TRBV19	TRBD2	TRBJ2-1	TGTGCCAGTAGTATGTCTAGCGGGAGTATTGATGAGCAGTTCTTC	CASSMSSGSIDEQFF
few	TRBV11-2	-	TRBJ2-2	TGTGCCAGCAGCTTTGCGGGCACCGGGGAGCTGTTTTTT	CASSFAGTGELFF
few	TRBV18	TRBD1	TRBJ2-1	TGTGCCAGCTCAGAAAGCCCAGGGGGCTTCAATGAGCAGTTCTTC	CASSESPGGFNEQFF
-	TRBV6-1	-	TRBJ1-2	TGTGCCAGCAGTGGAGGGGGACGGATTACTTCTAACTATGGCTACACCTTC	CASSGGGRITSNYGYTF
-	TRBV12-3/TRBV12-4	-	TRBJ2-3	TGTGCCAGCAGTTGGAGGGGGGACTACTCAGATACGCAGTATTTT	CASSWRGDYSDTQYF
few	TRBV6-1	TRBD1	TRBJ1-5	TGTGCCAGCAGTGATCGAGAGACAGGGGCTAGCAATCAGCCCCAGCATTTT	CASSDRETGASNQPQHF
few	TRBV20-1	-	TRBJ2-1	TGCAGTGCTAGTGCTATAATTGATGAGCAGTTCTTC	CSASAIIDEQFF
few	TRBV19	TRBD2	TRBJ2-1	TGTGCCAGTAGTACCCAAAGCGGGAAGGGCAATGAGCAGTTCTTC	CASSTQSGKGNEQFF
-	TRBV6-5	-	TRBJ2-2	TGTGCCAGCAGTTACAACGGCGGGGGCCTTACCGGGGAGCTGTTTTTT	CASSYNGGGLTGELFF
few	TRBV9	-	TRBJ2-6	TGTGCCAGCAGCGCAGGGCAAGGGGCCAACGTCCTGACTTTC	CASSAGQGANVLTF
few	TRBV28	-	TRBJ1-1	TGTGCCAGCAGTTTTGAGGGGGTATGGACTGAAGCTTTCTTT	CASSFEGVWTEAFF
few	TRBV28	-	TRBJ2-3	TGTGCCAGCGGAAAAATCACCCCGGGCACAGATACGCAGTATTTT	CASGKITPGTDTQYF